The clone carrying this T cell receptor delta chain was counted between two and nine times. The target antigen is unknown. This specimen comes from a study of Vδ1+ human thymocytes. Study findings and constraints: Around a fifth of thymic delta-chain sequences were Vdelta2, with few Vdelta3, unlike blood Vdelta1+ controls. In the thymus, TRG and TRD repertoires looked highly polyclonal with Gaussian CDR3 lengths.

Extracted RNA was reverse transcribed into cDNA. The CDR3 regions were amplified by multiplex PCR from V-gene primers to a constant-region primer. TCRdb re-processed the multiplex PCR reads using CATT. The profile shows roughly 25,000 delta-chain clones, nearly 7.5% of them singletons. CDR1 and CDR2 from the germline V gene are TSWWSYY and QGS. Trimming removed 4 bases from V and 0 bases from J; junction bases left unmatched: 15. The CDR3 sequence is 19 residues long. The chain couples TRDV1 to TRDJ1; 9 positions match TRDD2. This clonotype was sampled from a girl under three years old who had congenital heart surgery. Sequencing used Vdelta1+ gamma-delta thymocytes from the thymus. The subset denotes: FACS-sorted CD3+ TCRalphabeta- TCRVdelta1+ TCRVdelta2- thymocytes. CDR3 coding DNA: TGTGCTCTTGGGGCAAACCAGAGCCTTCCTACCCCGTACACCGATAAACTCATCTTT. Its protein product is CALGANQSLPTPYTDKLIF.